The 20 T cell receptor beta chains in this list originate from one sample, sequenced in a study of breast tumors, draining lymph nodes, adjacent tissues. Breast cancer patients provided tissue from their axillary draining lymph nodes. TCRdb re-analysed the multiplex PCR reads in MiXCR, keeping a single row per CDR3 protein. The sample contains over 100,000 distinct CDR3 sequences, 20% to 25% of which appear only once. Source material: axillary lymph node tissue. These receptors came from a female donor with breast cancer. Some clones in this sample may be carry-over from other donors' samples.

A remark on this clonotype: A much larger clonotype is one base distant, so this may be a read error. The chain employs TRBV4-2 and TRBJ2-5; D is possibly TRBD1 or TRBD2 (6 bases each). Per the germline V gene, CDR1 is LGHNA and CDR2 is YNFKEQ. The CDR3 length is 17 residues. Between the trimmed V and J ends, which lost 2 bases and 2 bases, there was a span of 18 bases. CDR3 residues: CASSQTTPRGGQETQYF. DNA for the CDR3: TGTGCCAGCAGCCAAACCACTCCTAGAGGGGGGCAAGAGACCCAGTACTTC.

This clonotype has at least ten counts. This rearrangement joins TRBV6-6 to TRBJ1-5; perhaps TRBD1 as D (5 bases). Trimming stripped 8 bases from V and 0 bases from J, with 17 bases between. Germline V gene lookup returns CDR1 MNHNY and CDR2 SVGAGI (reference sequence). This CDR3 spans 16 amino acids. CDR3 DNA sequence: TGTGCCAGCGGTCTCACCCGGGGGGATAGCAATCAGCCCCAGCATTTT. Translation gives CASGLTRGDSNQPQHF.

This clonotype was recorded a few times. The rearrangement joins TRBV6-1 to TRBJ1-2; 7 bases agree with TRBD1. After removal of 2 bases from V and 8 bases from J, the junction contained 8 bases not matched to a gene. This CDR3 is 14 amino acids long. CDR1 and CDR2 (germline): MNHNS, SASEGT. The CDR3 DNA is TGTGCCAGCAGTGAAAATCCAGGGGGGTCGGGCTACACCTTC. Translation: CASSENPGGSGYTF.

The chain is built from TRBV18 and TRBJ2-1, with 10 bases aligning to TRBD1. This CDR3 has 14 residues. With 4 bases clipped from V and 9 bases from J, the junction kept 6 bases outside the gene matches. Germline V gene sequence: CDR1 KGHSH, CDR2 LQKENI. The CDR3 region is CASSRGQGDSEQFF. CDR3 DNA: TGTGCCAGCTCACGAGGACAGGGGGACAGTGAGCAGTTCTTC.

Remarks on this clonotype: This may be a read error, as it is one base from a much larger clone. The chain has TRBV19 and TRBJ2-1, with D possibly matching TRBD2 (5 bases). The CDR3 is made up of 14 amino acids. Germline V gene lookup returns CDR1 LNHDA and CDR2 SQIVND (reference sequence). CDR3 bases: TGTGCCAGTAGCGAGGGCCTCTTTCTTAATGAGCTGTTCTTC. Protein: CASSEGLFLNELFF.

This clonotype was seen at least ten times. V gene TRBV4-1 combines with J gene TRBJ2-7; D is perhaps TRBD1 or TRBD2 (7 bases each). The CDR3 is 17 amino acids. V was cut by 0 bases and J by 4 bases, with 19 bases left in between. CDR1 is MGHRA and CDR2 is YSYEKL in the germline V gene. The CDR3 protein is CASSQDRGRGLEYEQYF. CDR3 DNA: TGCGCCAGCAGCCAAGATCGGGGGAGGGGGCTTGAATACGAGCAGTACTTC.

This clonotype was found a few times. The CDR3 region is CSAPPAWLAGVGSKNIQYF. CDR3 coding DNA: TGCAGTGCTCCCCCAGCCTGGCTAGCGGGAGTCGGATCCAAAAACATTCAGTACTTC. This chain uses TRBV20-1 with TRBJ2-4, with 10 bases aligning to TRBD2. CDR3 length equals 19 residues. CDR1 and CDR2 from the germline V gene are DFQATT and SNEGSKA (reference sequence). The V gene end was trimmed by 5 bases and the J gene end by 2 bases; junction bases not matched to a gene: 18.

As regards this clonotype: A much larger clone differs from this one at a single base, so this may be a read error. Since no conserved phenylalanine or tryptophan closes the CDR3, a read error is the likely cause. The chain carries TRBV3-1 and TRBJ1-6, with TRBD1 as a possible D gene (6 bases). This CDR3 has 13 amino acids. The germline CDR1 and CDR2 sequences are LGHDT and YNNKEL (reference sequence). The ends were cut back, 4 bases at V and 6 bases at J, with 7 bases in the middle. The CDR3 DNA sequence: TGTGCCAGCAGCCCGGACAGTAATTCACCCCTCCACTCT. This codes for CASSPDSNSPLHS.

The chain combines TRBV19 with TRBJ1-5; D is ambiguous. There are 16 residues in the CDR3. V was shortened by 8 bases and J by 0 bases, with 17 bases between the two germline ends. CDR1 LNHDA and CDR2 SQIVND come from the germline V gene (reference sequence). This chain's CDR3 is CASGLFGSNSNQPQHF. As DNA, the CDR3 is TGTGCCAGTGGTCTGTTTGGCAGCAATAGCAATCAGCCCCAGCATTTT.

V and J are TRBV6-1 and TRBJ1-4; TRBD1 matches at 10 bases. Unmatched junction bases numbered 29, after V lost 10 bases and J lost 0 bases. The CDR3 is made up of 23 amino acids. The germline CDR1 and CDR2 sequences are MNHNS and SASEGT. The CDR3 region has the DNA TGTGCCAAAAGACTACTCGACAGGGGGCGCGGGCAAAACGTGGGAGCAACTAATGAAAAACTGTTTTTT. It encodes CAKRLLDRGRGQNVGATNEKLFF.

This clonotype was counted many times. This chain links TRBV20-1 with TRBJ1-4, with a tentative D call TRBD1 (6 bases). Germline values: CDR1 DFQATT, CDR2 SNEGSKA (reference sequence). V lost 6 bases and J 2 bases, leaving 10 bases between the germline ends. The CDR3 consists of 13 residues. CDR3 protein: CSARGGTNEKLFF. The CDR3 nucleotides read TGCAGTGCCCGAGGGGGTACTAATGAAAAACTGTTTTTT.

Remarks on this clonotype: A much larger clone sits a single nucleotide away, making a read error possible. This chain joins TRBV25-1 and TRBJ1-4; possibly TRBD1 for D (6 bases). Germline values: CDR1 MGHDK, CDR2 SYGVNS. The CDR3 totals 15 residues. CDR3 amino acids: CASSDPQGLGERLFF. CDR3 DNA: TGTGCCAGCAGTGATCCACAGGGCTTAGGTGAAAGACTGTTTTTT.

With regard to this clonotype: A read error may be the cause here, since a much bigger clone is one base away. The J gene is TRBJ1-2, the V gene TRBV20-1, with 9 bases fitting TRBD1. The CDR3 extends over 15 amino acids. J lost 10 bases, V lost 2 bases, and 14 bases had no gene match. Germline CDR1 is DFQATT and CDR2 is SNEGSKA (reference sequence). The DNA for the CDR3 is TGCAGTGCTAGAACCGCCGGGACAGGGTTGGATGACTACACCTTC. This gives the protein CSARTAGTGLDDYTF.

V and J are TRBV6-5 and TRBJ1-1; TRBD1 matches 8 bases. From germline, CDR1 is MNHEY and CDR2 SVGAGI. The CDR3 length is 12 residues. The ends lost 5 bases at V and 5 bases at J; junction bases unmatched: 1. CDR3 sequence: CASSTGGTEAFF. CDR3 coding DNA: TGTGCCAGCAGTACAGGGGGGACTGAAGCTTTCTTT.

In this sample, this clonotype turned up many times. V is TRBV6-2 or TRBV6-3 and J is TRBJ2-7; the match to TRBD2 covers 10 bases. J lost 3 bases, V lost 2 bases, and 10 bases had no gene match. This CDR3 is built from 17 residues. Germline-derived CDR1 and CDR2 are MNHEY and SVGEGT. The CDR3 spells CASSYVSGRSSVYEQYF. CDR3 nucleotides: TGTGCCAGCAGTTACGTTAGCGGGAGGTCATCGGTCTACGAGCAGTACTTC.

The sample holds many counts of this clonotype. The V and J genes are TRBV7-2 and TRBJ2-3; 9 bases map to TRBD2. Germline V gene data show CDR1 as SGHTA and CDR2 as FQGNSA. The CDR3 has 17 amino acids. V lost 3 bases, J lost 2 bases, and 9 bases stayed unmatched. The CDR3 reads CASSLTGTSSFTDTQYF. CDR3 DNA: TGTGCCAGCAGCTTGACCGGGACTAGCAGCTTCACAGATACGCAGTATTTT.

The chain has TRBV30 and TRBJ2-2; D not resolved. The CDR3 is made up of 14 amino acids. Trimming removed 3 bases at V and 0 bases at J, with 8 bases between. Germline CDR1 and CDR2: GTSNPN and SVGIG (reference sequence). In DNA, the CDR3 is TGTGCCTGGAGAGAACGCCCGAACACCGGGGAGCTGTTTTTT. It specifies CAWRERPNTGELFF.

Notes on this clonotype: A read error may explain this, as a much larger clone is one base away. The rearrangement links TRBV30 to TRBJ2-1, with D tentatively TRBD1 (6 bases). This CDR3 region has 13 residues. Per the germline V gene, CDR1 is GTSNPN and CDR2 is SVGIG (reference sequence). The CDR3 DNA follows: TGTGCCTGGAGTGTAACAGGGTACAATGGGCAGTTCTTC. It translates to CAWSVTGYNGQFF.

This clonotype was found a few times. The chain uses TRBV5-6 and TRBJ2-4; D is uncertain. The CDR3 covers 14 residues. Germline V gives CDR1 SGHDT, CDR2 YYEEEE. The ends were cut back, 0 bases at V and 0 bases at J, with 4 bases in the middle. The CDR3 DNA reads TGTGCCAGCAGCTTGGGGCTAGCCAAAAACATTCAGTACTTC. Its protein is CASSLGLAKNIQYF.

This clonotype was seen many times. This chain connects TRBV25-1 to TRBJ1-4; D is perhaps TRBD1 (5 bases). CDR3 length: 13 amino acids. With 4 bases removed from V and 7 bases from J, the gap between germline ends came to 10 bases. Looked up from germline, CDR1 is MGHDK and CDR2 is SYGVNS. CDR3 residues: CASSGQGSEKLFF. In DNA, the CDR3 is TGTGCCAGCAGTGGGCAGGGAAGTGAAAAACTGTTTTTT.